This is a list of T cell receptor beta chains from one sample in a study of blood T cells in healthy people across ages. MiXCR was run by TCRdb on the 5' RACE reads, yielding one entry per CDR3 protein. The sample lists about 290,000 distinct CDR3 sequences, roughly 27% seen once, with 29% in the top ten. Sequencing was performed on blood. The source of these receptors is a woman in her seventies in good health. Both conserved end residues are part of each CDR3. Fields, in order: clone size, D gene, V gene, J gene, CDR3 DNA, CDR3 protein. A D gene is named only where the DNA matches it firmly. Clone size is stated in some rows and not others, as once, few, many or a class when expanded.

.,.,TRBV4-3,TRBJ2-7,TGCGCCAGCAGCTCCCATACAGGGTACGAGCAGTACTTC,CASSSHTGYEQYF
.,.,TRBV6-1,TRBJ1-2,TGTGCCAGCAGTGAAGAAGGCGGGTTAAGGGGCTACACCTTC,CASSEEGGLRGYTF
.,.,TRBV12-3/TRBV12-4,TRBJ1-1,TGTGCCAGCAGTTTAATGGAGGCTTACACTGAAGCTTTCTTT,CASSLMEAYTEAFF
.,TRBD1,TRBV29-1,TRBJ2-1,TGCAGCTCCTACCGTCCGGGACAGAACTACAATGAGCAGTTCTTC,CSSYRPGQNYNEQFF
.,TRBD2,TRBV20-1,TRBJ2-5,TGCAGTGCTAGAGTTTTGGCTAGCGGGAGGTACGGGCAGTACTTC,CSARVLASGRYGQYF
many,.,TRBV11-2,TRBJ2-1,TGTGCCAGCAGCTCTAGGGCCCTTCCAGCCGATGTCGATGAGCAGTTCTTC,CASSSRALPADVDEQFF
few,.,TRBV20-1,TRBJ1-3,TGCAGTGCTAGAGGTCAGAACACCATATATTTT,CSARGQNTIYF
few,.,TRBV20-1,TRBJ2-1,TGCAGTGCTCCGGACCGAAAGCCCTCGGAGCAGTTCTTC,CSAPDRKPSEQFF
few,.,TRBV18,TRBJ2-7,TGTGCCAGCTCACCCTTCAGGGACTACGAGCAGTACTTC,CASSPFRDYEQYF
.,.,TRBV27,TRBJ2-2,TGTGCCAGCAGGAGTTTTTTATATGACACCGGGGAGCTGTTTTTT,CASRSFLYDTGELFF
many,TRBD1,TRBV28,TRBJ2-1,TGTGCCAGCAGAGCCACAGGGGCTGGTAACAATGAGCAGTTCTTC,CASRATGAGNNEQFF
.,TRBD2,TRBV3-1,TRBJ2-7,TGTGCCAGCAGCCCGGCCGGGACTAGCGGGAGGAAGGAGCAGTACTTC,CASSPAGTSGRKEQYF
.,.,TRBV18,TRBJ1-1,TGTGCCAGCTCATTTTCGGACGGGGGGGACACTGAAGTTTTCTTT,CASSFSDGGDTEVFF
.,.,TRBV20-1,TRBJ1-2,TGCAGTGCTAGGGACAGCCTCGGCTACACCTTC,CSARDSLGYTF
few,.,TRBV20-1,TRBJ2-3,TGCAGTGCTAGAGCGCCGCACGTAGAGGTAGATACGCAGTATTTT,CSARAPHVEVDTQYF
.,.,TRBV20-1,TRBJ2-7,TGCTCCGGGACTGGGCAACACGAGCAGTACTTC,CSGTGQHEQYF
few,TRBD2,TRBV29-1,TRBJ2-3,TGCAGCGCCAAAAGGGGGACTAGCGGCTTCACAGATACGCAGTATTTT,CSAKRGTSGFTDTQYF
.,.,TRBV20-1,TRBJ1-5,TGCAGTGCTCCCGGGACGGGACCTAGCAATCAGCCCCAGCATTTT,CSAPGTGPSNQPQHF
.,TRBD2,TRBV28,TRBJ2-5,TGTGCCAGCAGTTTTCTAGCGGGAAGCGGAGAGCAGTACTTC,CASSFLAGSGEQYF
few,.,TRBV25-1,TRBJ2-5,TGTGCCAGCAGTGAATACGGAGGGGAGACCCAGTACTTC,CASSEYGGETQYF
few,.,TRBV29-1,TRBJ1-1,TGCAGCGCCGGGACGGTGGACATGAACACTGAAGCTTTCTTT,CSAGTVDMNTEAFF
.,TRBD1,TRBV20-1,TRBJ1-2,TGCAGTGCTACAGGGCAGGGGGGAGATGGCTACACCTTC,CSATGQGGDGYTF
few,.,TRBV6-6,TRBJ1-4,TGTGCCAGCAGTTACTCGTCGCGTACAACTAATGAAAAACTGTTTTTT,CASSYSSRTTNEKLFF
.,TRBD2,TRBV5-1,TRBJ2-1,TGCGCCAGCAGCCGTAGCGGGAGAGATACTGATGAGCAGTTCTTC,CASSRSGRDTDEQFF
.,.,TRBV5-1,TRBJ1-1,TGCGCCAGCAGCGTATCTGTGAAGGACCGTGAAGCTTTCTTT,CASSVSVKDREAFF
few,.,TRBV6-8,TRBJ1-1,TGTGCCAGCAGGAAGGCAGAAGGGGAGCCGGCACCGGAGTGTTCTGAAGCTTTCTTT,CASRKAEGEPAPECSEAFF
many,.,TRBV11-2,TRBJ2-4,TGTGCCAGCTCGGGGCTAGCCAAAAACATTCAGTACTTC,CASSGLAKNIQYF
.,.,TRBV4-1,TRBJ2-3,TGCGCCAGCAGCCAAGATGAACCGGACAGCAGCACAGATACGCAGTATTTT,CASSQDEPDSSTDTQYF
.,.,TRBV12-3/TRBV12-4,TRBJ1-6,TGTGCCAGCAGTTTGGGCACCTATAATTCACCCCTCCACTTT,CASSLGTYNSPLHF
.,.,TRBV29-1,TRBJ2-3,TGCAGCGTCGGCGTGTGGGCCGGAGAAGATACGCAGTATTTT,CSVGVWAGEDTQYF
many,TRBD1,TRBV10-3,TRBJ2-3,TGTGCCATCAGTGGGACAGGGACACCAGATACGCAGTATTTT,CAISGTGTPDTQYF
few,.,TRBV4-1,TRBJ2-7,TGCGCCAGCAGCCACCAGGGGCTCACCTACGAGCAGTACTTC,CASSHQGLTYEQYF
few,.,TRBV7-2,TRBJ2-5,TGTGCCAGCACCCCACTAGGGGGAATTGAAGAGACCCAGTACTTC,CASTPLGGIEETQYF
many,TRBD2,TRBV10-3,TRBJ2-1,TGTGCCATCAGTGAAATAGCGGGAGTGGGAAATGAGCAGTTCTTC,CAISEIAGVGNEQFF
.,TRBD1,TRBV9,TRBJ1-4,TGTGCCAGCAGTTTCCAGGGGGTGACTAATGAAAAACTGTTTTTT,CASSFQGVTNEKLFF
.,.,TRBV29-1,TRBJ2-1,TGCAGCGCCGTTAGCTCCTACAATGAGCAGTTCTTC,CSAVSSYNEQFF
few,.,TRBV29-1,TRBJ2-5,TGCAGCGTTGATGCGGGCGAGGAGACCCAGTACTTC,CSVDAGEETQYF
few,.,TRBV5-5,TRBJ1-2,TGTGCCAGCAGCCTCCACCGCGGGCAGAATAACTATGGCTACACCTTC,CASSLHRGQNNYGYTF
.,.,TRBV25-1,TRBJ2-5,TGTGCCAGCAGTGAAGTTGGGGTACAAGAGACCCAGTACTTC,CASSEVGVQETQYF
.,.,TRBV27,TRBJ2-7,TGTGCCAGCAGTCCGCCGGGACATTCCTACGAGCAGTACTTC,CASSPPGHSYEQYF
.,.,TRBV14,TRBJ2-7,TGTGCCAGCAGCCAAGATCTGGTAGGGACAAGGTACTTC,CASSQDLVGTRYF